The entry below gives a single T cell receptor (beta chain) sequence along with its context. Antigen unknown. This entry is derived from a study of cytomegalovirus exposure and HLA in healthy donors. PCR involved 60 Vbeta and 13 Jbeta primers. Produced via immunoSEQ multiplex PCR; TCRdb's table is partial and in-frame only. The profile shows more than 110,000 clones, 70% to 80% of them singletons. Study-wide points: A prior analysis recorded that most TCR beta V segments were productive about 87% or about 30% of the time. No immune exposure information besides CMV serostatus was available. Further analysis was carried out later, and it showed several of the most significant clusters appearing linked to common viral pathogens.

Sequencing was done on a sample of PBMCs. This TCR came from a woman aged 55-75 years in good health and CMV-seropositive.

CDR3 nucleotide sequence: TGTGCCAGCAGCTTCGGCGACAGATACGAGCAGTACTTC. Translating gives CASSFGDRYEQYF. The rearrangement joins TRBV28 to TRBJ2-7; tentatively, D is TRBD1 (5 bases). There are 13 residues in the CDR3. V was pared by 6 bases and J by 4 bases, with 13 bases between. Germline values: CDR1 MDHEN, CDR2 SYDVKM. The full variable domain, completed using reference TRBV28 and TRBJ2-7, is DVKVTQSSRYLVKRTGEKVFLECVQDMDHENMFWYRQDPGLGLRLIYFSYDVKMKEKGDIPEGYSVSREKKERFSLILESASTNQTSMYLCASSFGDRYEQYFGPGTRLTVT.